Below, 10 T cell receptor beta chains from the same sample are listed, as sequenced in a study of T cell clonotyping in hematopoietic cell transplantation. Sequencing used immunoSEQ multiplex PCR; TCRdb keeps in-frame clones, though not all of them. Of 15,000 or so clones in the sample, 90% were seen once. The sequenced sample consisted of peripheral blood mononuclear cells. All receptors come from a man aged 50 to 60 in good health. Some clones in this sample may be carry-over from other donors' samples.

This chain connects TRBV4-3 to TRBJ1-1; no clear D. The CDR3 contains 15 residues. V shed 4 bases and J shed 0 bases, with 12 bases lying between them. CDR1 is LGHNA, CDR2 YSLEER, per germline. CDR3 amino acids: CASSPSGFMNTEAFF. CDR3 nucleotide sequence: TGCGCCAGCAGCCCAAGCGGATTTATGAACACTGAAGCTTTCTTT.

This sequence joins TRBV28 and TRBJ1-3; 7 bases align to TRBD1. CDR1 and CDR2 (germline): MDHEN, SYDVKM. V was clipped by 5 bases and J by 4 bases; unmatched bases: 8. The CDR3 covers 15 residues. The CDR3, as DNA: TGTGCCAGCAGTACCCTTTGGGGACAGGGAAACACCATATATTTT. Translating gives CASSTLWGQGNTIYF.

V gene TRBV4-3 combines with J gene TRBJ1-1; D may be TRBD1 (6 bases). The length of the CDR3 is 13 residues. Germline V lookup: CDR1 LGHNA, CDR2 YSLEER. Trimming pared 0 bases from V and 6 bases from J, leaving 8 bases between. The CDR3 sequence: CASSQDRGAEAFF. In DNA form, the CDR3 reads TGCGCCAGCAGCCAAGACAGGGGTGCTGAAGCTTTCTTT.

The V call is TRBV30, the J call TRBJ2-7; 9 positions agree with TRBD2. The CDR3 spans 12 residues. CDR1 GTSNPN and CDR2 SVGIG come from the germline V gene (reference sequence). V lost 3 bases and J lost 9; bases outside the gene matches: 6. For the CDR3, the DNA is TGTGCCTGGAGGGACGGGACTAGCAGGCAGTACTTC. Translating gives CAWRDGTSRQYF.

The rearrangement uses TRBV29-1 and TRBJ2-1; D might be TRBD2 (6 bases). V was shortened by 3 bases and J by 0 bases, with 9 bases between the two germline ends. The CDR3 is 14 residues long. Germline CDR1 SQVTM, CDR2 ANQGSEA. In nucleotides, the CDR3 is TGCAGCGTTGAGGGACTTCGCTCCTACAATGAGCAGTTCTTC. Protein: CSVEGLRSYNEQFF.

This clone appeared a single time. The V gene is TRBV5-1, the J gene TRBJ1-1; TRBD1 matches 7 bases. After removal of 4 bases from V and 3 bases from J, the junction contained 9 bases not matched to a gene. The CDR3 totals 15 residues. Germline V lookup: CDR1 SGHRS, CDR2 YFSETQ. CDR3 region: CASSLRQGGDTEAFF. The CDR3 region has the DNA TGCGCCAGCAGCCTCCGACAGGGTGGTGACACTGAAGCTTTCTTT.

The chain employs TRBV19 and TRBJ2-3; 9 nucleotides agree with TRBD2. The CDR3 loop spans 15 amino acids. Per the germline V gene, CDR1 is LNHDA and CDR2 is SQIVND (reference sequence). V dropped 3 bases and J dropped 1; count of bases not matched to a gene: 2. The CDR3 region has the DNA TGTGCCAGTAGTATGAGGACTAGCGGCACAGATACGCAGTATTTT. Translation: CASSMRTSGTDTQYF. The full variable domain, in which reference TRBV19 and TRBJ2-3 provide the parts outside the CDR3, is DGGITQSPKYLFRKEGQNVTLSCEQNLNHDAMYWYRQDPGQGLRLIYYSQIVNDFQKGDIAEGYSVSREKKESFPLTVTSAQKNPTAFYLCASSMRTSGTDTQYFGPGTRLTVL.

V and J are TRBV6-6 and TRBJ1-1, with D maybe TRBD1 (6 bases). The ends were cut back, 2 bases at V and 1 base at J, with 8 bases in the middle. Germline CDR1 and CDR2: MNHNY and SVGAGI (reference sequence). The CDR3 is 14 amino acids. CDR3 bases: TGTGCCAGCAGTTACCCGGGACAGAACACTGAAGCTTTCTTT. Its protein product is CASSYPGQNTEAFF.

V usage is TRBV19 and J usage is TRBJ2-2, with D possibly matching TRBD1 (5 bases). V was shortened by 7 bases and J by 6 bases, with 12 bases between the two germline ends. This CDR3 has 13 amino acids. Germline V gene lookup returns CDR1 LNHDA and CDR2 SQIVND (reference sequence). The CDR3 region is CASTEGVPGELFF. The CDR3 DNA is TGTGCCAGTACGGAAGGGGTCCCCGGGGAGCTGTTTTTT.

The V and J genes are TRBV5-1 and TRBJ2-2, with TRBD1 identical over 9 bases. This CDR3 is built from 16 residues. Germline values: CDR1 SGHRS, CDR2 YFSETQ. Unmatched junction bases numbered 2, after V lost 1 base and J lost 1 base. The CDR3 bases are TGCGCCAGCAGCTTGTGGGGACAGGGGAACACCGGGGAGCTGTTTTTT. Protein product: CASSLWGQGNTGELFF.